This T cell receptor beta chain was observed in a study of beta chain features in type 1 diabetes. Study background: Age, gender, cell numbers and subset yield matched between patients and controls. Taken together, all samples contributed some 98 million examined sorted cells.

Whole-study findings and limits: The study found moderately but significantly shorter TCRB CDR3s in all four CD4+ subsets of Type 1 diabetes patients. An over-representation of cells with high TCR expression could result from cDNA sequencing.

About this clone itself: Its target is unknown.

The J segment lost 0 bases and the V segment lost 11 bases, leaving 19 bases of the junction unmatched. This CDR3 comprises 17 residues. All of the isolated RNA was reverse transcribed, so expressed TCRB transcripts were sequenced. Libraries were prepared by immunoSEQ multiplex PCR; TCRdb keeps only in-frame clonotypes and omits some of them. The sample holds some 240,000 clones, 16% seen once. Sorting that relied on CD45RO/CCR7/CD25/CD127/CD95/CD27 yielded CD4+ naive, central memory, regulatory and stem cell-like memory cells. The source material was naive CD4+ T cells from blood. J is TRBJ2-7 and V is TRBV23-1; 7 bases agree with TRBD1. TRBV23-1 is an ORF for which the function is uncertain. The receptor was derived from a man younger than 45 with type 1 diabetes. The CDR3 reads CAEGQERRQGPSYEQYF. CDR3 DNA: TGCGCCGAAGGACAGGAGCGACGACAGGGACCCTCCTACGAGCAGTACTTC.